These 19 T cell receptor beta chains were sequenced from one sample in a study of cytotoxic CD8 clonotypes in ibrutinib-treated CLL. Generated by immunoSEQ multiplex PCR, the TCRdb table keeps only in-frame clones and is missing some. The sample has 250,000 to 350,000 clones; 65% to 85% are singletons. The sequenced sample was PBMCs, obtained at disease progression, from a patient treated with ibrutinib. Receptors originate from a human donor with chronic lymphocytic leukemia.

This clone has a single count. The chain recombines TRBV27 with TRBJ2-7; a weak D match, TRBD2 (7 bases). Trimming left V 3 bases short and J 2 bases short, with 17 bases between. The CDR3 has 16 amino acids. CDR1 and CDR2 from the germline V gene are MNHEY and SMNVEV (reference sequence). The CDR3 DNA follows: TGTGCCAGCAGTTTGGGGGCGGGGAGGGGAGCCTACGAGCAGTACTTC. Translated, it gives CASSLGAGRGAYEQYF.

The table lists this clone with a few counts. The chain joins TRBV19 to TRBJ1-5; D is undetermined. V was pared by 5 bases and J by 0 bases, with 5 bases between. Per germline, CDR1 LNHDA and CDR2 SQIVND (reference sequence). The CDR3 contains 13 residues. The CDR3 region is CASSWNSNQPQHF. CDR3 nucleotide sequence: TGTGCCAGTAGTTGGAATAGCAATCAGCCCCAGCATTTT.

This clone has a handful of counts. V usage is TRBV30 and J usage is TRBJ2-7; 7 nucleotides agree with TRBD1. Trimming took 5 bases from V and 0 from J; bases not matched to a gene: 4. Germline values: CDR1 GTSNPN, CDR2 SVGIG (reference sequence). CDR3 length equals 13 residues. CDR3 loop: CAWGDRASYEQYF. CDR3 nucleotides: TGTGCCTGGGGGGACAGAGCCTCCTACGAGCAGTACTTC. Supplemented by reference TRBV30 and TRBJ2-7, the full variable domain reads SQTIHQWPATLVQPVGSPLSLECTVEGTSNPNLYWYRQAAGRGLQLLFYSVGIGQISSEVPQNLSASRPQDRQFILSSKKLLLSDSGFYLCAWGDRASYEQYFGPGTRLTVT.

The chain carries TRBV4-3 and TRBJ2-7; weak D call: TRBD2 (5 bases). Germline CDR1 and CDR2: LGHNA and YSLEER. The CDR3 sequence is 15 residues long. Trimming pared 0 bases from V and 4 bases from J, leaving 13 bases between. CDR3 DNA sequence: TGCGCCAGCAGCCAAGAGGCGGGTGCTAGATACGAGCAGTACTTC. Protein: CASSQEAGARYEQYF.

Here the CDR3 DNA reads TGTGCCAGCAGCTTCCGTCCAGGGCACACCGGGGAGCTGTTTTTT. Its translation is CASSFRPGHTGELFF. This chain uses TRBV7-3 with TRBJ2-2, with a tentative D call TRBD1 (5 bases). Trimming left V 3 bases short and J 3 bases short, with 11 bases between. The CDR3 is 15 amino acids. Germline loops: CDR1 SGHTA, CDR2 FQGTGA. The variable domain in full, completed from reference TRBV7-3 and TRBJ2-2, reads GAGVSQTPSNKVTEKGKYVELRCDPISGHTALYWYRQSLGQGPEFLIYFQGTGAADDSGLPNDRFFAVRPEGSVSTLKIQRTERGDSAVYLCASSFRPGHTGELFFGEGSRLTVL.

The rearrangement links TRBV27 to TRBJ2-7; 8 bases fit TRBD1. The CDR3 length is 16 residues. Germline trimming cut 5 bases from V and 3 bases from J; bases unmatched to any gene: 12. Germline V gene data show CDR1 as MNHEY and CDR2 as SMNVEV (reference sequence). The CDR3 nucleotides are TGTGCCAGCAGTCCCGACAGGGGAAGGGTATACTACGAGCAGTACTTC. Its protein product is CASSPDRGRVYYEQYF.

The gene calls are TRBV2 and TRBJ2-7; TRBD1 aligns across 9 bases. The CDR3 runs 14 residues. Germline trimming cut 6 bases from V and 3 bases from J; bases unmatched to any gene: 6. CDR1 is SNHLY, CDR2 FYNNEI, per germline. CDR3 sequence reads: CASSTRDRDYEQYF. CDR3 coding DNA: TGTGCCAGCAGCACACGGGACAGGGACTACGAGCAGTACTTC.

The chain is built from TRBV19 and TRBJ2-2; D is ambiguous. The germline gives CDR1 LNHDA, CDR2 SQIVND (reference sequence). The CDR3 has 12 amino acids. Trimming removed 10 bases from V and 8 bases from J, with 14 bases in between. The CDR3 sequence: CATLDRLGELFF. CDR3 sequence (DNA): TGTGCCACCCTCGACCGGTTAGGGGAGCTGTTTTTT.

The CDR3 protein is CASSPSGRSSSYNEQFF. The CDR3, as DNA: TGTGCCAGCAGCCCCAGCGGTCGCTCGAGCTCCTACAATGAGCAGTTCTTC. V is TRBV7-9 and J is TRBJ2-1; perhaps TRBD2 as D (5 bases). CDR3 length equals 17 residues. CDR1 and CDR2 (germline): SEHNR, FQNEAQ (reference sequence). The V gene lost 5 bases and the J gene lost 0 bases, with 17 bases spanning the gap.

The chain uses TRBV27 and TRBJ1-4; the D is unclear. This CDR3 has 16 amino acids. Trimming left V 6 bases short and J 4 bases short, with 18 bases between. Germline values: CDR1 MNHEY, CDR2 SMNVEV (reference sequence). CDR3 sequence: CASSPHRRDFNEKLFF. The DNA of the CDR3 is TGTGCCAGCAGCCCCCATCGACGAGACTTTAATGAAAAACTGTTTTTT.

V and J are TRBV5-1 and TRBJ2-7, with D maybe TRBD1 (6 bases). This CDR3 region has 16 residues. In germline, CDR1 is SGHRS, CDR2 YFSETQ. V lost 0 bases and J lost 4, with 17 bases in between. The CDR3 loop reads CASSLAGVRGLYEQYF. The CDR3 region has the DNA TGCGCCAGCAGCTTGGCCGGCGTCAGGGGCCTTTACGAGCAGTACTTC.

The CDR3 DNA is TGCAGCGTTGAGGGGATGGGACAGAGCTACGAGCAGTACTTC. Translation gives CSVEGMGQSYEQYF. The chain joins TRBV29-1 to TRBJ2-7, with 7 bases matching TRBD1. Germline values: CDR1 SQVTM, CDR2 ANQGSEA. The junction had 8 bases not matched to a gene; V was cut back by 3 bases and J by 3 bases. The CDR3 is 14 amino acids.

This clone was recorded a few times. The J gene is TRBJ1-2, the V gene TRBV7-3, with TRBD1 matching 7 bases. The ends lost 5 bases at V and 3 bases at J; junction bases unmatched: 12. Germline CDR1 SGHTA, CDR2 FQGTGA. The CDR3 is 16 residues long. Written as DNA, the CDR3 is TGTGCCAGCAGCGCAGGGGGAAAACTAGGGGACTATGGCTACACCTTC. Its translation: CASSAGGKLGDYGYTF.

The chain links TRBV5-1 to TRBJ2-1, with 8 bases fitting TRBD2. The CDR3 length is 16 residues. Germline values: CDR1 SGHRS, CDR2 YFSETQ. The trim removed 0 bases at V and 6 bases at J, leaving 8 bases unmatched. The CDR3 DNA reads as TGCGCCAGCAGCTTGGCCCGGGGGGGAGGTTTCAATGAGCAGTTCTTC. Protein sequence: CASSLARGGGFNEQFF.

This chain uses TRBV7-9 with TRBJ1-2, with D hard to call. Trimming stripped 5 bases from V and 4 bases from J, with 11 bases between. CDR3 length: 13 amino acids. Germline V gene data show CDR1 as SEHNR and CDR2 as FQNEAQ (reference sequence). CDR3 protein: CASSPDSSYGYTF. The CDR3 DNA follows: TGTGCCAGCAGCCCAGATAGTTCCTATGGCTACACCTTC.

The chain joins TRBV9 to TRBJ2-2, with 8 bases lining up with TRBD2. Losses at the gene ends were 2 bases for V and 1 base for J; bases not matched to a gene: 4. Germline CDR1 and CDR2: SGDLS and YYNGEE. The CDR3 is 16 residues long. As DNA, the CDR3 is TGTGCCAGCAGCGTCGAAAGCGGGGGGAACACCGGGGAGCTGTTTTTT. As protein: CASSVESGGNTGELFF.

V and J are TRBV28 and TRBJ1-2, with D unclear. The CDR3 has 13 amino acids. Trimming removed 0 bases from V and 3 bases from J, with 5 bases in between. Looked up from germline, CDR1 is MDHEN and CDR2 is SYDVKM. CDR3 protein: CASSLWGDYGYTF. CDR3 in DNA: TGTGCCAGCAGTTTATGGGGAGACTATGGCTACACCTTC.

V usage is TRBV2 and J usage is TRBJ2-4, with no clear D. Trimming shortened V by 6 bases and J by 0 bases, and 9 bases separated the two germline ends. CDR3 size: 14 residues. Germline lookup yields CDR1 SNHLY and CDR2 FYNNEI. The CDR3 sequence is CASREPRAKNIQYF. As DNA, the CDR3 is TGTGCCAGCAGGGAACCGAGAGCCAAAAACATTCAGTACTTC. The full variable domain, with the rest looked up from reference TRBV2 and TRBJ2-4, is EPEVTQTPSHQVTQMGQEVILRCVPISNHLYFYWYRQILGQKVEFLVSFYNNEISEKSEIFDDQFSVERPDGSNFTLKIRSTKLEDSAMYFCASREPRAKNIQYFGAGTRLSVL.

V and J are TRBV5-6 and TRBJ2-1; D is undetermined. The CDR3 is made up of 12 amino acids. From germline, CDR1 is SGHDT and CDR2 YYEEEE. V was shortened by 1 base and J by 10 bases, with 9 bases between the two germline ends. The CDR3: CASSLSRVEQFF. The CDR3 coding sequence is TGTGCCAGCAGCTTGTCTAGGGTGGAGCAGTTCTTC.